This T cell receptor (beta chain) is from a study of blood T cell repertoires in COVID-19. Study in general: Samples taken during acute and convalescent COVID-19 were collected in the United States, Italy and Spain. PBMCs, B-cell-depleted T cells, or T cells were the source of the cDNA or gDNA that made up the material.

Original data processing: Estimation of nucleated cell counts was performed using reference gene primer amplification. Method: immunoSEQ multiplex PCR; TCRdb's copy keeps in-frame clones and lacks some. D and trimming were read from the DNA, whereas the V and J calls and clone size are those reported in that table. This table holds hundreds of thousands of clones, around nine tenths found once. This CDR3 contains 15 residues. V shed 1 base and J 10 bases; nucleotides not matched to a gene: 4. CDR1 and CDR2 (germline): SGHVS, FQNEAQ. This chain connects TRBV7-8 to TRBJ2-1; the match to TRBD2 covers 13 bases. This TCR derives from a woman aged 18-30 years who had recovered from COVID-19. The sample taken for sequencing was peripheral blood. The CDR3 region is CASSLGLAGGGEQFF. CDR3 coding DNA: TGTGCCAGCAGCTTAGGACTAGCGGGGGGAGGGGAGCAGTTCTTC.